Given below is one TCR beta chain in context. The antigen is not known. Germline CDR1 and CDR2: SGHAT and FQDESV (reference sequence). The CDR3 is 16 residues long. The V and J ends lost 5 bases and 0 bases respectively, with 16 bases between them. These data are taken from a study of shared clonotypes between healthy human individuals. Overall study: Per donor, CD8 memory used one plate, CD8 naive used two, CD4 memory used three and CD4 naive used three.

Method: immunoSEQ multiplex PCR; TCRdb's copy keeps in-frame clones and lacks some. Here the sample spans 2 million to 2.5 million clones, approximately 95% being singletons. Study outcomes and limitations: Clonotype sharing levels among donors were expected to vary with sequencing depth.

V gene TRBV11-1 combines with J gene TRBJ1-1; D not resolved. This TCR was recovered from a man aged 18-30 years in good health. Some clones in this sample may be carry-over from other donors' samples. Sequencing used naive CD4+ T cells from PBMCs. Subset meaning: CD45RA+ positively selected. The CDR3 reads CASSISWLNLNTEAFF. The CDR3 DNA reads as TGTGCCAGCAGCATTAGCTGGTTAAACCTGAACACTGAAGCTTTCTTT.